The 17 T cell receptor beta chains below all came from one sample that was sequenced in a study of blood T cells in healthy people across ages. Combining a sample-barcoded 5' primer with a J-beta primer mix, a second PCR ran for about 6 to 12 cycles. TCRdb fed the 5' RACE reads into MiXCR, producing one record per CDR3 protein. The sample lists fewer than 900,000 distinct CDR3 sequences, 35% to 40% seen once, with approximately 12% in the top ten. Sequenced input: blood. These receptors all stem from a man younger than 30 in good health.

The sample holds a few counts of this clonotype. The chain recombines TRBV29-1 with TRBJ2-7, with D perhaps matching TRBD1 or TRBD2 (5 bases each). There are 16 residues in the CDR3. In germline, CDR1 is SQVTM, CDR2 ANQGSEA. V was trimmed by 4 bases and J by 0 bases, leaving 19 bases between them. The CDR3 protein is CSVVTGWSAGSYEQYF. Here the CDR3 DNA reads TGCAGCGTTGTAACAGGTTGGTCGGCGGGCTCCTACGAGCAGTACTTC.

For this clonotype: A read error may be the cause here, since a much bigger clone is one base away. This chain joins TRBV7-2 and TRBJ2-7, with TRBD1 as a possible D gene (6 bases). Trimming cost V 6 bases and J 0 bases, with 12 bases left between them. The CDR3 has 14 residues. Germline CDR1 is SGHTA and CDR2 is FQGNSA. This CDR3 reads CASSRDMSSYEQYF. The CDR3 DNA is TGTGCCAGCAGTCGGGACATGAGCTCCTACGAGCAGTACTTC. The full variable domain, rest sourced from reference TRBV7-2 and TRBJ2-7, is GAGVSQSPSNKVTEKGKDVELRCDPISGHTALYWYRQSLGQGLEFLIYFQGNSAPDKSGLPSDRFSAERTGGSVSTLTIQRTQQEDSAVYLCASSRDMSSYEQYFGPGTRLTVT.

The V call is TRBV3-1, the J call TRBJ2-3; D may match TRBD1 or TRBD2 (5 bases each). The CDR3 is 16 amino acids. V gave up 2 bases and J gave up 1 base, with 13 bases separating them. The germline V gene encodes CDR1 LGHDT and CDR2 YNNKEL (reference sequence). The DNA for the CDR3 is TGTGCCAGCAGCCAAACTGATCCGGGGCGCACAGATACGCAGTATTTT. Protein: CASSQTDPGRTDTQYF.

The chain has TRBV27 and TRBJ2-7; maybe TRBD1 (6 bases). V shed 4 bases and J shed 0 bases, with 13 bases lying between them. The CDR3 extends over 15 amino acids. Germline CDR1 and CDR2: MNHEY and SMNVEV (reference sequence). In DNA, the CDR3 is TGTGCCAGCAGTTGGGGACAATTGGGCTCCTACGAGCAGTACTTC. This sequence encodes CASSWGQLGSYEQYF.

The chain has TRBV29-1 and TRBJ2-2, with TRBD1 as a possible D gene (6 bases). The germline CDR1 and CDR2 sequences are SQVTM and ANQGSEA. The CDR3 length is 14 residues. The germline V and J ends were trimmed by 3 bases and 4 bases, with 12 bases remaining between them. The DNA for the CDR3 is TGCAGCGTTGATGTAACAGGGATCACCGGGGAGCTGTTTTTT. Its translation is CSVDVTGITGELFF.

The rearrangement links TRBV7-2 to TRBJ2-1; D possibly uses TRBD1 or TRBD2 (5 bases each). From germline, CDR1 is SGHTA and CDR2 FQGNSA. The germline V and J ends were trimmed by 5 bases and 6 bases, with 8 bases remaining between them. The CDR3 is 12 amino acids. Here the CDR3 reads CASSGTVNEQFF. CDR3 coding DNA: TGTGCCAGCAGCGGGACGGTCAATGAGCAGTTCTTC. The full variable domain, its missing parts supplied by reference TRBV7-2 and TRBJ2-1, is GAGVSQSPSNKVTEKGKDVELRCDPISGHTALYWYRQSLGQGLEFLIYFQGNSAPDKSGLPSDRFSAERTGGSVSTLTIQRTQQEDSAVYLCASSGTVNEQFFGPGTRLTVL.

The genes are TRBV7-8 and TRBJ2-7, with 7 bases matching TRBD2. The CDR3 has 15 residues. The V gene end was trimmed by 3 bases and the J gene end by 4 bases; junction bases not matched to a gene: 9. CDR1 SGHVS and CDR2 FQNEAQ come from the germline V gene. This chain's CDR3 is CASSFAVRGDYEQYF. The CDR3 bases are TGTGCCAGCAGCTTTGCCGTCCGGGGGGATTACGAGCAGTACTTC.

This clonotype was observed a few times. The chain recombines TRBV20-1 with TRBJ1-1, with D tentatively TRBD1 (6 bases). Germline loops: CDR1 DFQATT, CDR2 SNEGSKA (reference sequence). CDR3 length: 13 residues. The CDR3: CRLDRVLSTEAFF. CDR3 DNA: TGCAGGCTGGACAGAGTTTTATCCACTGAAGCTTTCTTT.

This clonotype has just a few counts. The rearrangement links TRBV20-1 to TRBJ1-2; 12 positions agree with TRBD1. The ends lost 2 bases at V and 6 bases at J; junction bases unmatched: 13. CDR1 is DFQATT, CDR2 SNEGSKA, per germline (reference sequence). The CDR3 is 17 residues long. The CDR3 protein is CSARISGTGGVGHGYTF. The CDR3 coding sequence is TGCAGTGCTAGAATTTCGGGGACAGGGGGCGTGGGCCATGGCTACACCTTC.

The rearrangement uses TRBV13 and TRBJ2-7; D is perhaps TRBD1 (5 bases). The J call may be incorrect, as the DNA end agrees better with TRBJ2-5. The germline CDR1 and CDR2 sequences are PRHDT and FYEKMQ (reference sequence). The CDR3 totals 14 residues. CDR3 DNA sequence: TGTGCCAGCAGCTTATTCCAGGGAACGGAGACCCAGTACTTC. Residues: CASSLFQGTETQYF.

The rearrangement links TRBV4-3 to TRBJ2-5, with D perhaps matching TRBD2 (6 bases). V was clipped by 0 bases and J by 2 bases, with 10 bases between them. Looked up from germline, CDR1 is LGHNA and CDR2 is YSLEER. This CDR3 is 15 amino acids long. CDR3 in amino acids: CASSQDWEEQETQYF. DNA of the CDR3: TGCGCCAGCAGCCAAGATTGGGAGGAACAAGAGACCCAGTACTTC.

Notes on this clonotype: With a much larger clone just one base away, this may be a read error. The rearrangement links TRBV12-3 or TRBV12-4 to TRBJ1-2, with D unresolved. The CDR3 contains 13 residues. Trimming stripped 7 bases from V and 6 bases from J, with 15 bases between. The CDR3 loop is CASTPPVGNGYTF. The CDR3, as DNA: TGTGCCAGCACCCCACCGGTAGGGAATGGCTACACCTTC.

The V and J genes are TRBV10-3 and TRBJ1-5; D is ambiguous. Looked up from germline, CDR1 is ENHRY and CDR2 is SYGVKD. The ends were cut back, 0 bases at V and 0 bases at J, with 9 bases in the middle. The CDR3 sequence is 16 residues long. The DNA for the CDR3 is TGTGCCATCAGTGAGTCGGCGGGTAATAGCAATCAGCCCCAGCATTTT. Its protein product is CAISESAGNSNQPQHF.

This rearrangement joins TRBV6-2 or TRBV6-3 to TRBJ2-1, with D unclear. Germline CDR1 MNHEY, CDR2 SVGEGT. V lost 6 bases to trimming and J lost 14 bases, with 20 bases between them. This CDR3 is 13 amino acids long. The CDR3 here is CASRTPGLYGEFF. The CDR3 DNA follows: TGTGCCAGCAGAACGCCGGGCCTCTATGGAGAGTTCTTC.

The chain has TRBV11-3 and TRBJ2-7; D possibly uses TRBD1 or TRBD2 (5 bases each). CDR1 and CDR2 (germline): SGHNT, YENEEA. V was trimmed by 5 bases and J by 3 bases, leaving 11 bases between them. The CDR3 totals 13 residues. This CDR3 is CASSKGEFYEQYF. The CDR3 DNA reads as TGTGCCAGCAGCAAAGGGGAGTTCTACGAGCAGTACTTC.

V is TRBV7-2 and J is TRBJ1-2; 9 nucleotides align to TRBD1. CDR1 and CDR2 (germline): SGHTA, FQGNSA. The CDR3 extends over 15 amino acids. V was pared by 4 bases and J by 3 bases, with 6 bases of the junction left unmatched. CDR3 protein: CASSSRTGAYYGYTF. In DNA, the CDR3 is TGTGCCAGCAGCTCCCGGACAGGGGCCTACTATGGCTACACCTTC.

This clonotype has a count of ten or more. The chain carries TRBV6-1 and TRBJ1-2; no firm D call. Germline assignment: CDR1 MNHNS and CDR2 SASEGT. This CDR3 is 14 amino acids long. Trimming took 1 base from V and 2 from J, leaving 8 bases between them. CDR3 residues: CASSEDWQNYGYTF. The DNA for the CDR3 is TGTGCCAGCAGTGAAGATTGGCAGAACTATGGCTACACCTTC.